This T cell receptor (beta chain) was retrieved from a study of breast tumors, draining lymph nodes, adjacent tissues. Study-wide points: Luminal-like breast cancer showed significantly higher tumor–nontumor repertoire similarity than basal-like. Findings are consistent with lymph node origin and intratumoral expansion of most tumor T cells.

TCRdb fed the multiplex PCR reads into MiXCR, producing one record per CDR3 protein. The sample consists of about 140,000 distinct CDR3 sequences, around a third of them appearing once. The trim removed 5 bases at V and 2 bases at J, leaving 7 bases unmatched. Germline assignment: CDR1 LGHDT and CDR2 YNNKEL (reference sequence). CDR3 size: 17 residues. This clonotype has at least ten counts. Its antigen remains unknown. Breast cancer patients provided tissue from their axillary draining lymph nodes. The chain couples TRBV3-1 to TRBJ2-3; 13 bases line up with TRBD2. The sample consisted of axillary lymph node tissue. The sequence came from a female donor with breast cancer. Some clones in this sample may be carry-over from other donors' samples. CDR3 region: CASSKLAGGVPTDTQYF. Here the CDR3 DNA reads TGTGCCAGCAGCAAACTAGCGGGGGGGGTACCCACAGATACGCAGTATTTT.